The clone carrying this TCR beta chain came up a few times. CDR3 size: 14 residues. Germline CDR1 SGHRS, CDR2 YFSETQ. V was shortened by 4 bases and J by 0 bases, with 7 bases between the two germline ends. Original handling: Estimation of nucleated cell counts was performed using reference gene primer amplification. Repertoires were generated with immunoSEQ multiplex PCR, while TCRdb's copy carries only in-frame clones and drops some. V and J calls and clone size are copied from that table; D and trimming were computed from the DNA. This sample carries 200,000 to 250,000 clones, 80% to 90% of them seen once, and the ten largest clones take 4% to 6%. These data originate in a study of blood T cell repertoires in COVID-19. Background on the study: Both acute and convalescent COVID-19 samples were obtained from the United States, Italy and Spain. In each case, the material was cDNA or gDNA derived from T cells, B-cell-depleted T cells, or PBMCs.

V and J are TRBV5-1 and TRBJ2-2; D call uncertain. This TCR was recovered from a woman aged 55-69 years who had recovered from COVID-19. The sequenced sample was peripheral blood. This CDR3 reads CASSPQSNTGELFF. The CDR3, as DNA: TGCGCCAGCAGCCCCCAATCGAACACCGGGGAGCTGTTTTTT.